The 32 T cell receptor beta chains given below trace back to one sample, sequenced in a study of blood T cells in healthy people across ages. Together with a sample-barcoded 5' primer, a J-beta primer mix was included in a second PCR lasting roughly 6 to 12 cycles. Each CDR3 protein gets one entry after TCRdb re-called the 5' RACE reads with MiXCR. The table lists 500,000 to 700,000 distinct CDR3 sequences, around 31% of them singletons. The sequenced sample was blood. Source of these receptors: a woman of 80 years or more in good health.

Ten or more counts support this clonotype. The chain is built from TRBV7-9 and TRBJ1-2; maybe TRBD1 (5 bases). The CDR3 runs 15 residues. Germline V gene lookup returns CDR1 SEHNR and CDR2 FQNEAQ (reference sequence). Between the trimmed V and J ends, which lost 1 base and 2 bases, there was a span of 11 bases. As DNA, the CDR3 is TGTGCCAGCAGCTTAGAATCAGGGTCCAACTATGGCTACACCTTC. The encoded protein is CASSLESGSNYGYTF. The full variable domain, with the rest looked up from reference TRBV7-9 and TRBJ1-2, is DTGVSQNPRHKITKRGQNVTFRCDPISEHNRLYWYRQTLGQGPEFLTYFQNEAQLEKSRLLSDRFSAERPKGSFSTLEIQRTEQGDSAMYLCASSLESGSNYGYTFGSGTRLTVV.

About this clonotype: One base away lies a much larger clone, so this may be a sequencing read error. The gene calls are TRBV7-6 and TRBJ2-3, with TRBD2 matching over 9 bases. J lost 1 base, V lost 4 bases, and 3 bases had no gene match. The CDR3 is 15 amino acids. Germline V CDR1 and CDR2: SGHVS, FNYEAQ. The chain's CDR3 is CASSCGGAGTDTQYF. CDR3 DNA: TGTGCCAGCAGCTGCGGGGGGGCCGGCACAGATACGCAGTATTTT.

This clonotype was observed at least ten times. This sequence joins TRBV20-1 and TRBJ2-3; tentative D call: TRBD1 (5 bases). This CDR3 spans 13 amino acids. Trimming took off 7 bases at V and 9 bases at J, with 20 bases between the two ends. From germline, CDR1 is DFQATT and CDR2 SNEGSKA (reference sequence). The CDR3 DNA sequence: TGCAGTGTTCGGAACAGGCCAGGAGTCACGCAGTATTTT. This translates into CSVRNRPGVTQYF.

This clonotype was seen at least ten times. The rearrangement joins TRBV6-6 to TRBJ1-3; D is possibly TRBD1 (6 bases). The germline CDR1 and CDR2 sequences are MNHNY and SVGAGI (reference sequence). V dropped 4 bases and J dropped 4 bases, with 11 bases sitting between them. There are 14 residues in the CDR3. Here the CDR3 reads CASSSGAQGNTIYF. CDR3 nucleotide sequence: TGTGCCAGCAGTTCGGGGGCGCAAGGAAACACCATATATTTT.

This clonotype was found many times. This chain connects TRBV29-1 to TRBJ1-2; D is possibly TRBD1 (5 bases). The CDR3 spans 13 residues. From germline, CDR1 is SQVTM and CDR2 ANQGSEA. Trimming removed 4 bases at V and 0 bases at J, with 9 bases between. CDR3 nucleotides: TGCAGCGTTGCGGGGACGGCTAACTATGGCTACACCTTC. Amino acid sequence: CSVAGTANYGYTF.

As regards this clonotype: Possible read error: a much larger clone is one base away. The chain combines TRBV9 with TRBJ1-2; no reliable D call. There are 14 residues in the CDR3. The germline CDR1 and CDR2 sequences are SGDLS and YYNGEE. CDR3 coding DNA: TGTACCAGCAGCGTAGCTACTGGCGGCCGGGGCTACACCTTC. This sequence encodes CTSSVATGGRGYTF.

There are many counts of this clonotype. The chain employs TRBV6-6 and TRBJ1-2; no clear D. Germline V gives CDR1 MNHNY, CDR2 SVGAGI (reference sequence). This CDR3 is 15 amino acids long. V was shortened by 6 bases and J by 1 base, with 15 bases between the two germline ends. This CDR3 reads CASRRKDGLNYGYTF. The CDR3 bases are TGTGCCAGCAGAAGGAAGGACGGACTTAACTATGGCTACACCTTC.

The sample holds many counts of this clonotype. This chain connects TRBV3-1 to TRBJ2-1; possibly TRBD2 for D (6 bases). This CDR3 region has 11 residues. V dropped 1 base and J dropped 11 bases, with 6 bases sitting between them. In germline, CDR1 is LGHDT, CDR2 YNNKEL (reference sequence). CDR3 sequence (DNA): TGTGCCAGCAGCCAAGGGACTAAGCAGTTCTTC. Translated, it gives CASSQGTKQFF.

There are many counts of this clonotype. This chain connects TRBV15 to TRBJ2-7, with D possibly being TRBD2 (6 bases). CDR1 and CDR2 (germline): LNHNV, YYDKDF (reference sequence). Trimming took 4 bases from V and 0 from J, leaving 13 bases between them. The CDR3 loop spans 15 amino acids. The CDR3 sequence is CATSKGRGSSYEQYF. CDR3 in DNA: TGTGCCACCAGCAAGGGGCGGGGAAGCTCCTACGAGCAGTACTTC.

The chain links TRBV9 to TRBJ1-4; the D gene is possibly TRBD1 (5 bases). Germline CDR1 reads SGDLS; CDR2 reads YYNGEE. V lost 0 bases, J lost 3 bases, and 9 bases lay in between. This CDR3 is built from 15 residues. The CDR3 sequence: CASSVAGTSNEKLFF. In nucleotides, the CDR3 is TGTGCCAGCAGCGTAGCAGGGACTTCTAATGAAAAACTGTTTTTT.

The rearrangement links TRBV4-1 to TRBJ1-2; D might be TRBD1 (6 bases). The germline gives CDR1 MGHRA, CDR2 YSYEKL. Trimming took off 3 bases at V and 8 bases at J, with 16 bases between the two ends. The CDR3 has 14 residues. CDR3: CASSQVQGNEGYTF. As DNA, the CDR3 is TGCGCCAGCAGCCAGGTACAGGGTAATGAAGGCTACACCTTC.

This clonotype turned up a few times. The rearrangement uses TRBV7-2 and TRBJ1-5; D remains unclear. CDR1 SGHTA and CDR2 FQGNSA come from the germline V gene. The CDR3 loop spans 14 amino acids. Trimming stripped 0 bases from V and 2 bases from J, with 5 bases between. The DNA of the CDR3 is TGTGCCAGCAGCTTAGCGCTGGGCAATCAGCCCCAGCATTTT. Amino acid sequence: CASSLALGNQPQHF.

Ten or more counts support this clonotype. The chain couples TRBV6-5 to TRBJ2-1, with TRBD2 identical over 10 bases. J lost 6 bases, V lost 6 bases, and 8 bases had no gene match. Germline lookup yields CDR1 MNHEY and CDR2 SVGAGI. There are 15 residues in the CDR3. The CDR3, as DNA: TGTGCCAGCAGCAAAAGCGGGGGGGCCCGCAATGAGCAGTTCTTC. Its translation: CASSKSGGARNEQFF.

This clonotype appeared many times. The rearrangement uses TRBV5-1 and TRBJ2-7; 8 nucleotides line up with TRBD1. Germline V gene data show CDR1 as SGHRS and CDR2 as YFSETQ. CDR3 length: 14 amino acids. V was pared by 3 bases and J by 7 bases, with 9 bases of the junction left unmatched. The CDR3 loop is CASSSGQATREQYF. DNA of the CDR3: TGCGCCAGCAGCTCGGGACAGGCAACACGGGAGCAGTACTTC.

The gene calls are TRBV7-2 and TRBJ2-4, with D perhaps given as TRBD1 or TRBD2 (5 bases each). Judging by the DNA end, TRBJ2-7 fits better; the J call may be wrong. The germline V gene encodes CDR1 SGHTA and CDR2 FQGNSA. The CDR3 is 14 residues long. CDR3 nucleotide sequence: TGTGCCAGCAGCTTCCCGGGACCCATGCGCGAGCAGTACTTC. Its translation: CASSFPGPMREQYF.

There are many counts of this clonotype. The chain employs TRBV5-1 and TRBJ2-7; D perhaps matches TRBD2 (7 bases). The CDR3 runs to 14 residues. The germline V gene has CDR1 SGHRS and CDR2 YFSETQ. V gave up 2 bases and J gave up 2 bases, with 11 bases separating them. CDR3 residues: CASSFEGGPYEQYF. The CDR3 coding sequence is TGCGCCAGCAGCTTCGAGGGGGGGCCCTACGAGCAGTACTTC.

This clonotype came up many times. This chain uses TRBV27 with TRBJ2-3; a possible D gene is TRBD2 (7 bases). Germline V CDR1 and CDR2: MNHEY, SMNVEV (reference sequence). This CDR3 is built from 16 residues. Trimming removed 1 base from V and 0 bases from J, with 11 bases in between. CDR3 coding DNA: TGTGCCAGCAGTTTATGGGGAGGGGGAAGCACAGATACGCAGTATTTT. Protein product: CASSLWGGGSTDTQYF.

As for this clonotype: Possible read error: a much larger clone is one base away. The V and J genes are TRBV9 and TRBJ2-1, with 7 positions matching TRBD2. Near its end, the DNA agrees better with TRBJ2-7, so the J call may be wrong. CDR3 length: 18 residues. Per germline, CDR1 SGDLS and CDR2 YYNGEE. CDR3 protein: CASSVATGGGSIYNEQYF. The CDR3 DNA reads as TGTGCCAGCAGCGTAGCGACGGGCGGGGGAAGTATCTACAATGAGCAGTACTTC.

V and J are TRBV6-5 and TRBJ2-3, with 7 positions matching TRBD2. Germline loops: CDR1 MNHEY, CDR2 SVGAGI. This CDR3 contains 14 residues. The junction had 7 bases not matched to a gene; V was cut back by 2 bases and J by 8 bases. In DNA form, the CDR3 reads TGTGCCAGCAGTTACGTAGGTGGGGGGGGTACGCAGTATTTT. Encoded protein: CASSYVGGGGTQYF.

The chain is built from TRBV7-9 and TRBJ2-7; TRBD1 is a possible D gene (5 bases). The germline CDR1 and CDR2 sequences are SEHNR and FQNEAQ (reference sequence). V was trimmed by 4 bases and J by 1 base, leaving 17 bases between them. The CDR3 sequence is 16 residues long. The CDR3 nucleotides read TGTGCCAGCAGCTCCCCGACAGCTTACTTTTCCTACGAGCAGTACTTC. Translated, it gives CASSSPTAYFSYEQYF.

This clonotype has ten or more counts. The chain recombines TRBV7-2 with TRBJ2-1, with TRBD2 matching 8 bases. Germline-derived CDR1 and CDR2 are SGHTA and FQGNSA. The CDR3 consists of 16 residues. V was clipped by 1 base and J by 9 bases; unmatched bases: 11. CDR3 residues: CASSLEGTSGAVEQFF. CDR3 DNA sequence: TGTGCCAGCAGCTTAGAGGGGACTAGTGGGGCTGTTGAGCAGTTCTTC.

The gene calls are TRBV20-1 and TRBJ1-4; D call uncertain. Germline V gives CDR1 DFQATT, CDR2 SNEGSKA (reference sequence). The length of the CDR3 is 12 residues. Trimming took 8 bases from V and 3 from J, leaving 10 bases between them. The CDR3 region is CSPTHSNEKLFF. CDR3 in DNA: TGCAGTCCGACCCACTCTAATGAAAAACTGTTTTTT.

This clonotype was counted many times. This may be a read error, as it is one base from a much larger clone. CDR3 nucleotide sequence: TGTGCCAGCAGGAAAGTCGGGACAGGGGGTTTGGGTGAGCAGTACTTC. Translated: CASRKVGTGGLGEQYF. The chain has TRBV7-3 and TRBJ2-5; 11 nucleotides align to TRBD1. V was pared by 6 bases and J by 11 bases, with 17 bases of the junction left unmatched. CDR1 and CDR2 from the germline V gene are SGHTA and FQGTGA. The CDR3 has 16 residues. Combining the CDR3 with reference TRBV7-3 and TRBJ2-5 gives the whole variable domain GAGVSQTPSNKVTEKGKYVELRCDPISGHTALYWYRQSLGQGPEFLIYFQGTGAADDSGLPNDRFFAVRPEGSVSTLKIQRTERGDSAVYLCASRKVGTGGLGEQYFGPGTRLLVL.

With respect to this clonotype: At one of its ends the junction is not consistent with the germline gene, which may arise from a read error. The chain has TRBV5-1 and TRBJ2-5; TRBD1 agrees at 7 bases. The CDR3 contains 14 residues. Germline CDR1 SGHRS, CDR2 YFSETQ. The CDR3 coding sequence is TGCGCTAGCAGCTTACAGGGGATAGAAGAGACCCAGTACTTC. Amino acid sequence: CASSLQGIEETQYF.

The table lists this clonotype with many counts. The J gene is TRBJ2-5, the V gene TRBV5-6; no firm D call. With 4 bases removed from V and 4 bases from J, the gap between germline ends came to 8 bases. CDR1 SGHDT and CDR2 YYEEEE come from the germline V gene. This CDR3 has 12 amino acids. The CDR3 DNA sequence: TGTGCCAGCAGCAAAGGGTTAGAGACCCAGTACTTC. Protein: CASSKGLETQYF.

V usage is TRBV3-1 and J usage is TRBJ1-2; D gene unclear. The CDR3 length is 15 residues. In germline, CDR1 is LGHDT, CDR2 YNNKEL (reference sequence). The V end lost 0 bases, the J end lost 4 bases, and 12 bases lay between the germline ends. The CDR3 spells CASSQDLAWTYGYTF. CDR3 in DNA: TGTGCCAGCAGCCAAGATTTGGCGTGGACCTATGGCTACACCTTC.

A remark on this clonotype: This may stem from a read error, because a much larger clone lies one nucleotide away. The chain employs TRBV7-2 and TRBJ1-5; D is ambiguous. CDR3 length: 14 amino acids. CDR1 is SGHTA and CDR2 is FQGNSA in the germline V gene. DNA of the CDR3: TGTGTCAGCAGCTTCGTGGTTAGCAATCAGCCCCAGCATTTT. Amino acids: CVSSFVVSNQPQHF. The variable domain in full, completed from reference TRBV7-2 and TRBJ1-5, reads GAGVSQSPSNKVTEKGKDVELRCDPISGHTALYWYRQSLGQGLEFLIYFQGNSAPDKSGLPSDRFSAERTGGSVSTLTIQRTQQEDSAVYLCVSSFVVSNQPQHFGDGTRLSIL.

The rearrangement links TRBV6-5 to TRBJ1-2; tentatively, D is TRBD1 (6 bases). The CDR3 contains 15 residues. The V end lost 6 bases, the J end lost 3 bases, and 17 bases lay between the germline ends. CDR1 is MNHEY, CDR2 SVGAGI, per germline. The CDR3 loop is CASSIRTGIYYGYTF. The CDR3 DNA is TGTGCCAGCAGCATCCGAACAGGGATTTACTATGGCTACACCTTC.

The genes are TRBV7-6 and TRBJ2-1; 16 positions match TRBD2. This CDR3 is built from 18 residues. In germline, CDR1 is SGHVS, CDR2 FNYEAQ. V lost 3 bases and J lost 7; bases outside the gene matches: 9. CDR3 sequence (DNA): TGTGCCAGCAGCTTCAGGGGACTAGCGGGGGGGCCCGGGAATGAGCAGTTCTTC. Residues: CASSFRGLAGGPGNEQFF.

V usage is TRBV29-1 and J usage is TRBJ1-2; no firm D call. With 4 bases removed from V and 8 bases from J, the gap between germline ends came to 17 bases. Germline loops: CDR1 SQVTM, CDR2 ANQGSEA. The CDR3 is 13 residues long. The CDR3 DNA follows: TGCAGCGTTGGGTCCGGAGGGCATGAAGGCTACACCTTC. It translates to CSVGSGGHEGYTF.

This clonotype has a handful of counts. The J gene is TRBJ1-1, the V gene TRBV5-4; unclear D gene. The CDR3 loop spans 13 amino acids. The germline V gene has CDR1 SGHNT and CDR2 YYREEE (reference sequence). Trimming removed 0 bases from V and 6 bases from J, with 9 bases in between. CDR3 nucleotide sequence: TGTGCCAGCAGCTTGGACCAGATACCTGAAGCTTTCTTT. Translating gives CASSLDQIPEAFF.

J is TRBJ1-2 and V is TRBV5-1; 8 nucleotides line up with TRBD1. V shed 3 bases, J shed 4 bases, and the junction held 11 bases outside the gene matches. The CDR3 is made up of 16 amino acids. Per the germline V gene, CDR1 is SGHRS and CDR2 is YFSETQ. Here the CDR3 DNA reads TGCGCCAGCAGCTCAAAACGGACAGGGAAGAGCTATGGCTACACCTTC. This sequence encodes CASSSKRTGKSYGYTF.